This TCR beta chain was sequenced for a study of Siglec-9 on CD8 T cells in melanoma. Findings and limits, study-wide: Siglec-9 reportedly marks and regulates an effector memory CD8+ T-cell subset apparently accumulating in melanoma tumors.

The CDR3 length is 14 residues. V lost 2 bases to trimming and J lost 5 bases, with 12 bases between them. The germline CDR1 and CDR2 sequences are MNHNS and SASEGT. TCRdb keeps only in-frame clones here, not all; method: immunoSEQ multiplex PCR. The sample contains tens of thousands of clones, 80% of which appear only once. Of note for this clone: Its antigen is not identified.

The chain links TRBV6-1 to TRBJ2-5, with D unclear. This sequence originates from a human donor in good health. Sequenced input: Siglec-9- CD8+ T cells sorted from blood. This CDR3 reads CASSETAPAETQYF. The CDR3 DNA follows: TGTGCCAGCAGTGAAACGGCCCCGGCGGAGACCCAGTACTTC.